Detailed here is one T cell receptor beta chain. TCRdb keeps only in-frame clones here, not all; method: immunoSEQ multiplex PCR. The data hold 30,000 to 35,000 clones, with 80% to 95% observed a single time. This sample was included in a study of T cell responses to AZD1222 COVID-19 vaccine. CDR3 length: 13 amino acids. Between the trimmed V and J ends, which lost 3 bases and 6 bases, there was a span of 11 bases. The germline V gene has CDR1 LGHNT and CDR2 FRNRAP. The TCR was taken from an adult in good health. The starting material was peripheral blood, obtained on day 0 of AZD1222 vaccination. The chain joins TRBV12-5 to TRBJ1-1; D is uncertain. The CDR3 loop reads CASGLGRFAEAFF. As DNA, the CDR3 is TGTGCTAGTGGTTTAGGACGGTTCGCTGAAGCTTTCTTT.